A single T cell receptor beta chain is shown here with its context. What it recognizes is unknown. There are 16 residues in the CDR3. Trimming left V 0 bases short and J 0 bases short, with 8 bases between. The germline V gene has CDR1 SGHDN and CDR2 FVKESK. The source of the sample is a study of T cell repertoires in cytomegalovirus infection. MiXCR, run by TCRdb on the reads, gives a single entry per CDR3 protein. The sample has nearly 700,000 distinct CDR3 sequences; 30% to 35% are singletons. The clonotype was recovered from a human donor in good health (CMV status not recorded). Some clones in this sample may be carry-over from other donors' samples. The genes are TRBV14 and TRBJ1-4; D possibly corresponds to TRBD1 (6 bases). The sample was cultured PBMCs, taken from culture after CMV antigen stimulation. The CDR3 spells CASSQDGGTTNEKLFF. The CDR3 nucleotides read TGTGCCAGCAGCCAAGACGGGGGCACAACTAATGAAAAACTGTTTTTT.